The rows below give T cell receptor beta chains drawn from one sample of a study of OX40 agonist ivuxolimab in advanced cancers. TCRdb keeps only in-frame clones here, not all; method: immunoSEQ multiplex PCR. The data hold roughly 48,000 clones, with approximately 85% observed a single time. Sequenced here: CD4+ or CD8+ T cells sorted from blood, sampled in a trial of the OX40 agonist ivuxolimab. The receptors were gathered from an adult with an advanced solid tumor such as melanoma, head and neck, liver or kidney cancer. Each CDR3 is given with its conserved first and last residue. D genes are given only for firm matches. Size values are once, few and many counts, or a class for expanded clones, and some rows have none.

size: -; D: TRBD1; V: TRBV20-1; J: TRBJ2-7; CDR3: CSGARGHEQYF; DNA: TGCAGTGGCGCCAGGGGGCACGAGCAGTACTTC
size: -; D: TRBD2; V: TRBV5-6; J: TRBJ2-5; CDR3: CASTPHLAGYQETQYF; DNA: TGTGCCAGCACGCCTCATCTAGCGGGATACCAAGAGACCCAGTACTTC
size: -; D: -; V: TRBV6-6; J: TRBJ1-4; CDR3: CASSYRGADEKLFF; DNA: TGTGCCAGCAGTTATCGGGGGGCGGATGAAAAACTGTTTTTT
size: -; D: -; V: TRBV7-9; J: TRBJ2-3; CDR3: CASSLRGSTDTQYF; DNA: TGTGCCAGCAGCTTAAGGGGATCCACAGATACGCAGTATTTT
size: -; D: -; V: TRBV2; J: TRBJ1-1; CDR3: CASSLGRHVYWEAFF; DNA: TGTGCCAGCAGCCTCGGACGGCACGTATACTGGGAAGCTTTCTTT
size: once; D: -; V: TRBV5-4; J: TRBJ2-3; CDR3: CASSVTGTPSRTDTQYF; DNA: TGTGCCAGCAGCGTTACCGGGACACCCTCCCGTACCGATACGCAGTATTTT
size: -; D: -; V: TRBV7-9; J: TRBJ1-5; CDR3: CASSLGVNQPQHF; DNA: TGTGCCAGCAGCTTAGGGGTCAATCAGCCCCAGCATTTT
size: -; D: -; V: TRBV7-6; J: TRBJ1-5; CDR3: CASSPGGPQPQHF; DNA: TGTGCCAGCAGCCCAGGAGGGCCTCAGCCCCAGCATTTT
size: -; D: -; V: TRBV18; J: TRBJ2-7; CDR3: CASSPGIPNYEQYF; DNA: TGTGCCAGCTCACCAGGGATCCCGAACTACGAGCAGTACTTC
size: -; D: -; V: TRBV2; J: TRBJ2-5; CDR3: CASSDGHRETQYF; DNA: TGTGCCAGCAGTGACGGGCACCGAGAGACCCAGTACTTC
size: -; D: TRBD1; V: TRBV27; J: TRBJ2-5; CDR3: CASSLAGRGLKTQYF; DNA: TGTGCCAGCAGTTTGGCTGGCAGGGGGCTGAAGACCCAGTACTTC
size: -; D: -; V: TRBV30; J: TRBJ1-1; CDR3: CAWSDLFRGVTEAFF; DNA: TGTGCCTGGAGTGATCTGTTTAGGGGCGTAACTGAAGCTTTCTTT
size: -; D: TRBD1; V: TRBV28; J: TRBJ1-2; CDR3: CASSFSTGQGYTF; DNA: TGTGCCAGCAGTTTCTCGACAGGGCAGGGCTACACCTTC
size: -; D: -; V: TRBV28; J: TRBJ2-5; CDR3: CAGSPSRRLETQYF; DNA: TGTGCCGGGTCTCCCTCTAGGAGGTTAGAGACCCAGTACTTC
size: -; D: TRBD2; V: TRBV28; J: TRBJ2-1; CDR3: CASTPPRTSGNNEQFF; DNA: TGTGCCAGCACCCCTCCGAGGACTAGCGGGAACAATGAGCAGTTCTTC
size: -; D: -; V: TRBV9; J: TRBJ2-5; CDR3: CASSPLRAQETQYF; DNA: TGTGCCAGCAGCCCTCTTCGGGCTCAAGAGACCCAGTACTTC
size: -; D: -; V: TRBV5-4; J: TRBJ2-3; CDR3: CASSLTMEKDTQYF; DNA: TGTGCCAGCAGCTTGACAATGGAGAAAGATACGCAGTATTTT
size: -; D: -; V: TRBV10-1; J: TRBJ1-4; CDR3: CASSDGVNPEKLFF; DNA: TGCGCCAGCAGTGACGGTGTTAACCCGGAAAAACTGTTTTTT
size: -; D: -; V: TRBV19; J: TRBJ1-2; CDR3: CASSNRDMVYGYTF; DNA: TGTGCCAGTAGTAACAGGGACATGGTCTATGGCTACACCTTC
size: few; D: -; V: TRBV2; J: TRBJ2-1; CDR3: CASTVDISSYNEQFF; DNA: TGTGCCAGCACGGTGGACATTAGCTCCTACAATGAGCAGTTCTTC
size: -; D: -; V: TRBV5-1; J: TRBJ2-1; CDR3: CASSFEPPPGNEQFF; DNA: TGCGCCAGCAGCTTTGAACCCCCCCCGGGCAATGAGCAGTTCTTC
size: -; D: TRBD1; V: TRBV28; J: TRBJ1-3; CDR3: CASSPADRSAIYF; DNA: TGTGCCAGCAGCCCGGCGGACAGGTCAGCCATATATTTT
size: -; D: -; V: TRBV4-1; J: TRBJ2-7; CDR3: CASSQERTRSSYEQYF; DNA: TGCGCCAGCAGCCAAGAGAGGACTCGTAGCTCCTACGAGCAGTACTTC
size: -; D: TRBD2; V: TRBV11-2; J: TRBJ2-1; CDR3: CASRYSPGLGSWDEQFF; DNA: TGTGCCAGCAGATACAGCCCGGGACTAGGGAGTTGGGATGAGCAGTTCTTC
size: -; D: -; V: TRBV9; J: TRBJ2-5; CDR3: CASSPTRRGETQYF; DNA: TGTGCCAGCAGCCCGACTCGGCGTGGAGAGACCCAGTACTTC
size: -; D: TRBD1; V: TRBV10-3; J: TRBJ2-7; CDR3: CAHKGGQGSYEQYF; DNA: TGTGCTCACAAAGGGGGACAGGGCTCCTACGAGCAGTACTTC
size: -; D: TRBD2; V: TRBV7-9; J: TRBJ2-6; CDR3: CASSPGSGGNVLTF; DNA: TGTGCCAGCAGCCCGGGAAGCGGGGGCAACGTCCTGACTTTC
size: -; D: TRBD2; V: TRBV6-4; J: TRBJ2-1; CDR3: CASSDSSSGNEQFF; DNA: TGTGCCAGCAGTGACTCGAGTAGCGGGAATGAGCAGTTCTTC
size: -; D: -; V: TRBV11-2; J: TRBJ2-1; CDR3: CASSTWAGLNDNEQFF; DNA: TGTGCCAGCAGCACCTGGGCTGGGCTTAACGACAATGAGCAGTTCTTC
size: medium-sized; D: TRBD2; V: TRBV15; J: TRBJ2-3; CDR3: CATSRDRGLGVTQYF; DNA: TGTGCCACCAGCAGAGATCGGGGACTAGGGGTTACGCAGTATTTT
size: -; D: -; V: TRBV11-3; J: TRBJ2-2; CDR3: CASSLDRGGGELFF; DNA: TGTGCCAGCAGCTTAGATCGCGGCGGGGGGGAGCTGTTTTTT